This T cell receptor (beta chain) originates from a study of T cell responses to AZD1222 COVID-19 vaccine. This CDR3 is built from 18 residues. Germline lookup yields CDR1 LGHDT and CDR2 YNNKEL (reference sequence). Trimming pared 0 bases from V and 0 bases from J, leaving 18 bases between. Assay: immunoSEQ multiplex PCR; the TCRdb copy retains only in-frame clones and omits some. The table lists 120,000 or so clones, 90% of them singletons. The clonotype comes from an adult in good health. This sequence joins TRBV3-1 (or the pseudogene TRBV3-2) and TRBJ2-7, with D perhaps matching TRBD2 (6 bases). Sequencing was performed on peripheral blood, taken on day 0 of MenACWY control vaccination. The DNA for the CDR3 is TGTGCCAGCAGCCAAGATTTTGTGGGGGGTTCCGGCTCCTACGAGCAGTACTTC. It codes for CASSQDFVGGSGSYEQYF.